The T cell receptor (beta chain) described here comes from a study of blood T cell repertoires in COVID-19. Study summary: Sites across the United States, Italy and Spain contributed samples from acute and convalescent COVID-19. Nucleic acid was either cDNA or gDNA, and it came from T cells, B-cell-depleted T cells, or PBMCs.

Source study methods: Reference gene primer amplification yielded estimated nucleated cell counts. The protocol was immunoSEQ multiplex PCR, while the TCRdb copy is restricted to in-frame clones and leaves out a portion. V, J and clone size reflect that table, while D and trimming were determined from the DNA. Here the sample spans about 490,000 clones, 80% to 90% being singletons. Sequenced sample: peripheral blood. This receptor was identified in a human donor in a cohort sampled during active COVID-19.

CDR3 sequence (DNA): TGTGCCAGCAGCTTACTAGCGGGAGTGGCGCAGTACTTC. Translating it yields CASSLLAGVAQYF. The chain combines TRBV5-6 with TRBJ2-7; 11 bases fit TRBD2. J gave up 9 bases and V 2 bases, and 4 bases lay outside the gene matches. This CDR3 has 13 residues. The germline gives CDR1 SGHDT, CDR2 YYEEEE.